The 18 T cell receptor beta chains below all came from one sample that was sequenced in a study of blood T cell repertoires in COVID-19. TCRdb's table, derived via immunoSEQ multiplex PCR, lists solely in-frame clones and lacks some. The table includes 120,000 to 150,000 clones, about four fifths detected once. The sample consisted of PBMCs or T cells enriched from blood (not recorded which). The source of these receptors is a woman aged 18-29 years who had been exposed to COVID-19.

The CDR3 reads CASSTGETQYF. The CDR3 bases are TGTGCCAGCAGCACAGGAGAGACCCAGTACTTC. The rearrangement joins TRBV25-1 to TRBJ2-5; maybe TRBD1 (5 bases). This CDR3 contains 11 residues. Germline CDR1 and CDR2: MGHDK and SYGVNS. Trimming took 6 bases from V and 4 from J, leaving 6 bases between them.

The chain employs TRBV28 and TRBJ2-6, with a possible D match to TRBD2 (5 bases). This CDR3 has 16 amino acids. In germline, CDR1 is MDHEN, CDR2 SYDVKM. Trimming cost V 6 bases and J 0 bases, with 12 bases left between them. In DNA, the CDR3 is TGTGCCAGCAGCCCGGACGGACTCTCTGGGGCCAACGTCCTGACTTTC. Encoded protein: CASSPDGLSGANVLTF.

The V gene is TRBV28, the J gene TRBJ2-1; D might be TRBD2 (6 bases). The length of the CDR3 is 18 residues. The V end lost 2 bases, the J end lost 6 bases, and 23 bases lay between the germline ends. Germline V lookup: CDR1 MDHEN, CDR2 SYDVKM. The CDR3 bases are TGTGCCAGCAGTTTAAGTGGAGGGCAAGAGGATTCGTTCAATGAGCAGTTCTTC. It codes for CASSLSGGQEDSFNEQFF. Complete variable domain (other parts from reference TRBV28 and TRBJ2-1): DVKVTQSSRYLVKRTGEKVFLECVQDMDHENMFWYRQDPGLGLRLIYFSYDVKMKEKGDIPEGYSVSREKKERFSLILESASTNQTSMYLCASSLSGGQEDSFNEQFFGPGTRLTVL.

The chain is built from TRBV6-5 and TRBJ2-7; the match to TRBD1 covers 9 bases. Losses at the gene ends were 2 bases for V and 4 bases for J; bases not matched to a gene: 6. This CDR3 has 15 residues. Germline CDR1 MNHEY, CDR2 SVGAGI. The CDR3 region has the DNA TGTGCCAGCAGTTACAGGGGACAGGGCCTTTACGAGCAGTACTTC. Translated: CASSYRGQGLYEQYF.

The chain uses TRBV21-1 and TRBJ2-5; TRBD1, as called in the table, went unchecked against the DNA. TRBV21-1 is given as a pseudogene. The CDR3 runs 15 residues. Here the CDR3 DNA reads TGTGCCAGCAGCTCCCGACAGGGTTTTGCGGAGACCCAGTACTTC. As protein: CASSSRQGFAETQYF.

The CDR3 coding sequence is TGTGCCAGCAGCTTTACTAGTCGAAGCACAGATACGCAGTATTTT. Translation: CASSFTSRSTDTQYF. V usage is TRBV5-4 and J usage is TRBJ2-3; the D gene is possibly TRBD2 (5 bases). With 2 bases removed from V and 0 bases from J, the gap between germline ends came to 10 bases. This CDR3 contains 15 residues. Germline CDR1 SGHNT, CDR2 YYREEE (reference sequence).

The chain recombines TRBV25-1 with TRBJ2-7, with 8 bases aligning to TRBD1. The CDR3 runs to 14 residues. With 7 bases clipped from V and 3 bases from J, the junction kept 8 bases outside the gene matches. The germline V gene encodes CDR1 MGHDK and CDR2 SYGVNS. The CDR3 protein is CASKRQGPSYEQYF. The CDR3 DNA reads TGTGCCAGCAAGCGACAGGGGCCCAGCTACGAGCAGTACTTC.

The V call is TRBV7-9, the J call TRBJ1-4; 7 bases are a match to TRBD1. CDR1 is SEHNR and CDR2 is FQNEAQ in the germline V gene (reference sequence). The CDR3 length is 14 residues. The V segment lost 3 bases and the J segment 8 bases; nucleotides outside the gene matches: 6. The chain's CDR3 is CASSFGTAVEKLFF. CDR3 DNA: TGTGCCAGCAGCTTCGGGACAGCGGTCGAAAAACTGTTTTTT.

J is TRBJ1-4 and V is TRBV10-2; possible D gene TRBD1, 6 bases. CDR1 is WSHSY, CDR2 SAAADI, per germline. Trimming stripped 2 bases from V and 7 bases from J, with 17 bases between. This CDR3 has 16 amino acids. CDR3 bases: TGCGCCAGCAGTGAGATCCCCGCAACACAGGGTGAAAAACTGTTTTTT. This translates into CASSEIPATQGEKLFF.

The genes are TRBV7-2 and TRBJ2-7, with D possibly being TRBD2 (6 bases). The CDR3 covers 13 residues. V shed 5 bases and J shed 3 bases, with 11 bases lying between them. In germline, CDR1 is SGHTA, CDR2 FQGNSA. The CDR3 loop is CASSPKEGYEQYF. CDR3 DNA sequence: TGTGCCAGCAGCCCCAAGGAGGGCTACGAGCAGTACTTC.

The rearrangement uses TRBV29-1 and TRBJ2-7, with no clear D. V shed 4 bases and J shed 6 bases, with 25 bases lying between them. The CDR3 is 16 amino acids. Germline V lookup: CDR1 SQVTM, CDR2 ANQGSEA. For the CDR3, the DNA is TGCAGCGTTGGGATCCATCGACTTAATAGAACCTCCGAGCAGTACTTC. Its protein product is CSVGIHRLNRTSEQYF.

This chain links TRBV27 with TRBJ1-5; D not resolved. This CDR3 is built from 17 residues. Deletions cut 2 bases from V and 1 base from J, with 15 bases between. Germline CDR1 MNHEY, CDR2 SMNVEV (reference sequence). The CDR3 spells CASSLTGWYGSNQPQHF. CDR3 sequence (DNA): TGTGCCAGCAGTTTAACGGGGTGGTACGGAAGCAATCAGCCCCAGCATTTT.

A single count supports this clone. The chain uses TRBV18 and TRBJ2-7; no definite D call. The germline CDR1 and CDR2 sequences are KGHSH and LQKENI. The CDR3 totals 11 residues. Trimming removed 3 bases from V and 5 bases from J, with 5 bases in between. This CDR3 reads CASSPFDEQYF. The CDR3 coding sequence is TGTGCCAGCTCACCGTTCGACGAGCAGTACTTC.

This sequence joins TRBV28 and TRBJ2-7; D might be TRBD2 (7 bases). The V and J ends lost 5 bases and 5 bases respectively, with 22 bases between them. The germline gives CDR1 MDHEN, CDR2 SYDVKM. The CDR3 is 16 amino acids. DNA for the CDR3: TGTGCCAGCAGTCGTGTGTCCGGGGGGCATTCCCACGAGCAGTACTTC. Its translation is CASSRVSGGHSHEQYF.

The V gene is TRBV10-3, the J gene TRBJ1-3; D is undetermined. This CDR3 region has 15 residues. Trimming took off 0 bases at V and 1 base at J, with 7 bases between the two ends. Germline lookup yields CDR1 ENHRY and CDR2 SYGVKD. CDR3 amino acids: CAISESKASGNTIYF. The CDR3, as DNA: TGTGCCATCAGTGAGTCGAAAGCTTCTGGAAACACCATATATTTT.

The chain recombines TRBV28 with TRBJ1-1, with D hard to call. V lost 6 bases and J 7 bases, leaving 6 bases between the germline ends. The CDR3 is made up of 10 amino acids. CDR1 is MDHEN and CDR2 is SYDVKM in the germline V gene. The CDR3 coding sequence is TGTGCCAGCAGATACATTGAAGCTTTCTTT. As protein: CASRYIEAFF.

The rearrangement uses TRBV7-8 and TRBJ2-7, with D tentatively TRBD1 (5 bases). The length of the CDR3 is 15 residues. V lost 6 bases, J lost 4 bases, and 19 bases lay in between. CDR1 is SGHVS and CDR2 is FQNEAQ in the germline V gene. The DNA of the CDR3 is TGTGCCAGCAGTCACGGGCCAGGGAAAATTTACGAGCAGTACTTC. It translates to CASSHGPGKIYEQYF. Filled out from reference TRBV7-8 and TRBJ2-7, the complete variable domain reads GAGVSQSPRYKVAKRGQDVALRCDPISGHVSLFWYQQALGQGPEFLTYFQNEAQLDKSGLPSDRFFAERPEGSVSTLKIQRTQQEDSAVYLCASSHGPGKIYEQYFGPGTRLTVT.

This chain links TRBV21-1 with TRBJ2-1; the table's D call, TRBD2, was not checked against the DNA. TRBV21-1 is given as a pseudogene. This CDR3 is 16 amino acids long. The CDR3 loop reads CASSKARQRPDFNRFF. CDR3 nucleotide sequence: TGTGCCAGCAGCAAAGCTAGGCAGAGACCCGACTTTAATCGGTTCTTC.